A single sample gave rise to the 12 T cell receptor beta chains below, sequenced in a study of blood T cells in healthy people across ages. Together with a sample-barcoded 5' primer, a J-beta primer mix was included in a second PCR lasting roughly 6 to 12 cycles. TCRdb reanalysed the 5' RACE reads using MiXCR and keeps one entry per CDR3 protein. Of over a million distinct CDR3 sequences in the sample, around 27% were seen once. The same sample was also used in a study of T cells of mothers and their children.

The specimen sequenced was blood. Source of these receptors: a girl between 2 and 10 years old in good health.

This clonotype was seen only a few times. V gene TRBV10-3 combines with J gene TRBJ1-2; no clear D. The germline V and J ends were trimmed by 3 bases and 8 bases, with 7 bases remaining between them. Germline assignment: CDR1 ENHRY and CDR2 SYGVKD. The CDR3 runs 11 residues. CDR3 residues: CAISDLGGYTF. The CDR3, as DNA: TGTGCCATCAGTGATCTGGGGGGCTACACCTTC.

This clonotype has a handful of counts. This rearrangement joins TRBV29-1 to TRBJ2-5, with 10 bases matching TRBD2. The CDR3 covers 12 residues. Per the germline V gene, CDR1 is SQVTM and CDR2 is ANQGSEA. Losses at the gene ends were 3 bases for V and 5 bases for J; bases not matched to a gene: 0. Here the CDR3 DNA reads TGCAGCGTTGAGGGACTAGCGGAGACCCAGTACTTC. Protein sequence: CSVEGLAETQYF.

This clonotype was found a few times. This CDR3 is CSARDRAVGNTIYF. For the CDR3, the DNA is TGCAGTGCCAGGGACAGGGCGGTTGGAAACACCATATATTTT. The V gene is TRBV20-1, the J gene TRBJ1-3; TRBD1 matches 9 bases. The CDR3 contains 14 residues. Germline V lookup: CDR1 DFQATT, CDR2 SNEGSKA (reference sequence). V lost 6 bases to trimming and J lost 3 bases; unmatched junction nucleotides: 6.

This clonotype has only a few counts. The V call is TRBV6-2 or TRBV6-3, the J call TRBJ2-3, with 7 bases identical to TRBD2. The V gene's germline CDR1 is MNHEY and CDR2 SVGEGT. This CDR3 is 13 amino acids long. With V trimmed by 6 bases and J by 6 bases, 6 bases remained unmatched. CDR3 protein: CASRSSGADTQYF. For the CDR3, the DNA is TGTGCCAGCAGATCCAGCGGGGCCGATACGCAGTATTTT.

The chain couples TRBV19 to TRBJ1-1, with D possibly TRBD1 on 6 matching bases. CDR3 length: 11 amino acids. V was pared by 9 bases and J by 4 bases, with 9 bases between. Germline V gene sequence: CDR1 LNHDA, CDR2 SQIVND (reference sequence). The chain's CDR3 is CASEQGTEAFF. CDR3 sequence (DNA): TGTGCCAGCGAACAGGGCACTGAAGCTTTCTTT.

V usage is TRBV14 and J usage is TRBJ2-1; tentatively, D is TRBD1 (5 bases). The CDR3 spans 11 residues. Germline V gives CDR1 SGHDN, CDR2 FVKESK. V was cut by 4 bases and J by 13 bases, with 11 bases left in between. CDR3 in amino acids: CASSLLGLQFF. DNA of the CDR3: TGTGCCAGCAGCCTCCTGGGGCTTCAGTTCTTC.

This rearrangement joins TRBV6-1 to TRBJ1-5; TRBD1 might be the D (5 bases). Germline V lookup: CDR1 MNHNS, CDR2 SASEGT. Between the trimmed V and J ends, which lost 6 bases and 0 bases, there was a span of 15 bases. The CDR3 has 16 residues. In nucleotides, the CDR3 is TGTGCCAGCAGCAACACCAGGACACTTAGCAATCAGCCCCAGCATTTT. Translation: CASSNTRTLSNQPQHF.

The chain has TRBV20-1 and TRBJ2-1; D gene ambiguous. Trimming cost V 5 bases and J 6 bases, with 14 bases left between them. This CDR3 contains 13 residues. Germline lookup yields CDR1 DFQATT and CDR2 SNEGSKA (reference sequence). CDR3 DNA: TGCAGTGCTGTGCACTATTCTCGCAATGAGCAGTTCTTC. This sequence encodes CSAVHYSRNEQFF.

Ten or more counts support this clonotype. Here the CDR3 reads CASSQDPGLGANVLTF. The CDR3, as DNA: TGCGCCAGCAGCCAAGATCCCGGGCTGGGGGCCAACGTCCTGACTTTC. The V and J genes are TRBV4-3 and TRBJ2-6; D gene ambiguous. The V gene lost 0 bases and the J gene lost 4 bases, with 10 bases spanning the gap. Per the germline V gene, CDR1 is LGHNA and CDR2 is YSLEER. The CDR3 has 16 amino acids.

The CDR3 sequence is CATSDLMDGHNEQFF. In DNA form, the CDR3 reads TGTGCCACCAGTGATTTGATGGACGGCCACAATGAGCAGTTCTTC. This sequence joins TRBV24-1 and TRBJ2-1; D is uncertain. The V end lost 0 bases, the J end lost 5 bases, and 10 bases lay between the germline ends. Germline CDR1 reads KGHDR; CDR2 reads SFDVKD. The CDR3 length is 15 residues.

The chain recombines TRBV7-9 with TRBJ2-7, with TRBD1 identical over 8 bases. Germline V lookup: CDR1 SEHNR, CDR2 FQNEAQ (reference sequence). The CDR3 has 16 residues. Trimming removed 4 bases from V and 2 bases from J; junction bases left unmatched: 10. The DNA of the CDR3 is TGTGCCAGCAGCTCCGTATTCGGGACAGGTACCTACGAGCAGTACTTC. Amino acid sequence: CASSSVFGTGTYEQYF.

The chain combines TRBV5-5 with TRBJ2-7; TRBD1 matches at 9 bases. Trimming took 0 bases from V and 6 from J; bases not matched to a gene: 4. There are 14 residues in the CDR3. Germline V gene sequence: CDR1 SGHKS, CDR2 YYEKEE (reference sequence). CDR3 bases: TGTGCCAGCAGCTTGGCGGACAGGGGAGGCGAGCAGTACTTC. Residues: CASSLADRGGEQYF.